This entry lists 7 T cell receptor beta chains sequenced from one sample in a study of response to subunit inactivated influenza vaccine. A single record per CDR3 protein comes from TCRdb applying MiXCR to the RT-PCR reads. The sample includes approximately 290,000 distinct CDR3 sequences, 20% to 25% of them seen just once. This material consisted of PBMCs from blood, taken less than 22 months after vaccination. These receptors originate from a man in his fifties or sixties who received an inactivated influenza vaccine.

V and J are TRBV12-3 or TRBV12-4 and TRBJ1-1; 7 nucleotides match TRBD1. The V segment lost 5 bases and the J segment 4 bases; nucleotides outside the gene matches: 7. The CDR3 is made up of 14 amino acids. DNA of the CDR3: TGTGCCAGCAGTCCTATCCCAGGGGGCACTGAAGCTTTCTTT. This sequence encodes CASSPIPGGTEAFF.

This clonotype came up a few times. The chain combines TRBV20-1 with TRBJ1-4, with a weak D call TRBD1 (5 bases). CDR1 and CDR2 (germline): DFQATT, SNEGSKA (reference sequence). The CDR3 spans 14 residues. The V end was cut by 4 bases, the J end by 7 bases, with 16 bases between. As DNA, the CDR3 is TGCAGTGCTAACCACGGGGGTTTCACTGAAAAACTGTTTTTT. Protein: CSANHGGFTEKLFF.

Many counts were recorded for this clonotype. The gene calls are TRBV7-2 and TRBJ2-7; D gene uncertain. The CDR3 covers 13 residues. Germline V gives CDR1 SGHTA, CDR2 FQGNSA. V lost 5 bases, J lost 4 bases, and 12 bases lay in between. The CDR3 nucleotides are TGTGCCAGCAGCCTAGACTCTAGTTACGAGCAGTACTTC. Amino acid sequence: CASSLDSSYEQYF.

In its sample, this clonotype was seen many times. The chain recombines TRBV5-1 with TRBJ1-1; TRBD1 is a possible D gene (5 bases). Germline CDR1 SGHRS, CDR2 YFSETQ. Trimming left V 1 base short and J 1 base short, with 17 bases between. The length of the CDR3 is 17 residues. This chain's CDR3 is CASSLRQGGVENTEAFF. In DNA form, the CDR3 reads TGCGCCAGCAGCTTGCGCCAGGGTGGGGTGGAGAACACTGAAGCTTTCTTT.

CDR3 nucleotide sequence: TGTGCCAGCAGCTCTAGGACCCGGACCGCCGGGGAGCTGTTTTTT. Amino acid sequence: CASSSRTRTAGELFF. This chain links TRBV11-2 with TRBJ2-2; no definite D call. CDR3 length: 15 amino acids. V lost 4 bases and J lost 6, with 15 bases in between. Germline V gene data show CDR1 as SGHAT and CDR2 as FQNNGV.

The J gene is TRBJ1-2, the V gene TRBV28; TRBD1 is a possible D gene (5 bases). This CDR3 region has 11 residues. Trimming removed 8 bases from V and 13 bases from J, with 17 bases in between. Germline V gene lookup returns CDR1 MDHEN and CDR2 SYDVKM. The DNA for the CDR3 is TGTGCCAGCTGGGGGACGACAGCTGGCACCTTC. Translated, it gives CASWGTTAGTF.

J is TRBJ1-6 and V is TRBV3-1; possibly TRBD1 for D (6 bases). From germline, CDR1 is LGHDT and CDR2 YNNKEL (reference sequence). The V end lost 4 bases, the J end lost 2 bases, and 9 bases lay between the germline ends. This CDR3 has 15 amino acids. The chain's CDR3 is CASSRGTTYNSPLHF. In DNA form, the CDR3 reads TGTGCCAGCAGCCGAGGGACAACCTATAATTCACCCCTCCACTTT.